A selection of T cell receptor beta chains follows, all from one sample in a study of patients and donors after allogeneic stem cell transplantation. TCRdb called the RT-PCR reads again in MiXCR, with one record for every CDR3 protein. This sample has about a million distinct CDR3 sequences, with roughly 18% found just once. Sequenced material: blood, either unsorted or a sorted T cell fraction (not recorded which). Every receptor here comes from a human donor who was either an allogeneic HSCT recipient or a stem cell or donor lymphocyte infusion donor (not recorded which). It is not recorded whose cells these are; they may come from a transplant donor. CDR3s include the opening cysteine and the closing phenylalanine or tryptophan. D genes are given only for firm matches. Clone size is not always given. Where it is, it says once, few, many or a class for expanded clones.

d_gene	v_gene	abundance	j_gene	CDR3aa
TRBD2	TRBV7-3	few	TRBJ2-3	CASSLVGRGGTQYF
TRBD2	TRBV3-1	few	TRBJ2-1	CASSQGLPSGYNEQFF
NA	TRBV20-1	NA	TRBJ2-6	CSARDRQSSGANVLTF
NA	TRBV6-5	NA	TRBJ1-1	CASSYSASVNTEAFF
NA	TRBV11-2	few	TRBJ2-7	CASSLDTGPPQYF
NA	TRBV20-1	few	TRBJ2-1	CSARGPDLRNEQFF
TRBD1	TRBV24-1	NA	TRBJ2-1	CATSDPGQGAGEQFF
TRBD2	TRBV20-1	few	TRBJ2-1	CSGGLAGTSYNEQFF
TRBD1	TRBV12-3/TRBV12-4	NA	TRBJ2-3	CASSLIGAGQVFFGDTQYF
NA	TRBV7-2	few	TRBJ2-7	CASSLVTLFGDEQYF
NA	TRBV4-1	few	TRBJ1-1	CASSQQGFDTEAFF
NA	TRBV6-4	NA	TRBJ1-2	CASSDSPLGTKKGYTF
TRBD1	TRBV6-1	few	TRBJ1-1	CASSEARGQRMNTEAFF
NA	TRBV7-9	NA	TRBJ2-7	CASSNSGGSSSYEQYF
NA	TRBV5-6	many	TRBJ2-2	CASSFERAGSTGELFF
TRBD1	TRBV28	few	TRBJ1-2	CAARQGLFYGYTF
TRBD1	TRBV4-3	few	TRBJ1-2	CASSQDRVRGDGYTF
NA	TRBV5-1	NA	TRBJ1-4	CASSLGPGVEKLFF
NA	TRBV7-7	NA	TRBJ2-1	CASSSLRVPGNEQFF
NA	TRBV4-3	few	TRBJ1-6	CASSQGADYNSPLHF
NA	TRBV12-3/TRBV12-4	many	TRBJ2-3	CASSQTETNTQYF
NA	TRBV15	few	TRBJ1-1	CATSRGARGTEAFF
NA	TRBV4-2	few	TRBJ2-1	CASSQDSRERGEQFF
NA	TRBV18	NA	TRBJ2-7	CASSPQMGEQYF